The rows below give T cell receptor beta chains drawn from one sample of a study of T cell responses to AZD1222 COVID-19 vaccine. TCRdb's copy holds only in-frame clones and misses some; the assay was immunoSEQ multiplex PCR. The table includes some 200,000 clones, about 94% detected once. The specimen comprised peripheral blood, sampled 28 days after the second dose of the MenACWY control vaccine. All receptors come from an adult who received the MenACWY meningococcal vaccine as a control. The CDR3 runs from the conserved cysteine through the conserved F or W. The order of the fields is D gene, clone size, V gene, CDR3 length, J gene, CDR3 protein, CDR3 DNA. The D gene is left open where the match is weak. Only part of the rows carry a size: once, few, many, or a class if the clone is expanded.

-	once	TRBV7-3	15	TRBJ2-3	CASSPPGASTDTQYF	TGTGCCAGCAGCCCCCCGGGAGCCAGCACAGATACGCAGTATTTT
TRBD2	-	TRBV30	17	TRBJ2-2	CAWSVLSGGAHTGELFF	TGTGCCTGGAGTGTACTAAGCGGGGGGGCTCACACCGGGGAGCTGTTTTTT
-	few	TRBV2	15	TRBJ1-6	CASSEDRAYNSPLHF	TGTGCCAGCAGTGAAGACAGGGCCTATAATTCACCCCTCCACTTT
-	once	TRBV19	14	TRBJ2-5	CASSMSRTQETQYF	TGTGCCAGTAGTATGTCCAGGACTCAAGAGACCCAGTACTTC
TRBD2	-	TRBV4-1	10	TRBJ2-7	CARFPREGYF	TGCGCCAGGTTTCCCCGGGAGGGGTACTTC
-	-	TRBV5-1	15	TRBJ1-4	CASSRGGRFNEKLFF	TGCGCCAGCAGCCGGGGGGGCCGCTTTAATGAAAAACTGTTTTTT
-	few	TRBV2	13	TRBJ2-2	CASLGLNTGELFF	TGTGCCAGCCTTGGGTTGAACACCGGGGAGCTGTTTTTT
-	-	TRBV6-5	13	TRBJ2-1	CASSIPNYNEQFF	TGTGCCAGCAGCATCCCTAACTACAATGAGCAGTTCTTC
-	-	TRBV30	12	TRBJ2-3	CAWSAGTDTQYF	TGTGCCTGGAGTGCGGGCACAGATACGCAGTATTTT
-	-	TRBV7-3	14	TRBJ2-5	CASSPQGSKETQYF	TGTGCCAGCAGCCCGCAGGGGTCTAAAGAGACCCAGTACTTC
-	-	TRBV7-9	15	TRBJ2-7	CASSLEGGGGSEQYF	TGTGCCAGCAGCTTAGAAGGGGGAGGAGGGAGCGAGCAGTACTTC